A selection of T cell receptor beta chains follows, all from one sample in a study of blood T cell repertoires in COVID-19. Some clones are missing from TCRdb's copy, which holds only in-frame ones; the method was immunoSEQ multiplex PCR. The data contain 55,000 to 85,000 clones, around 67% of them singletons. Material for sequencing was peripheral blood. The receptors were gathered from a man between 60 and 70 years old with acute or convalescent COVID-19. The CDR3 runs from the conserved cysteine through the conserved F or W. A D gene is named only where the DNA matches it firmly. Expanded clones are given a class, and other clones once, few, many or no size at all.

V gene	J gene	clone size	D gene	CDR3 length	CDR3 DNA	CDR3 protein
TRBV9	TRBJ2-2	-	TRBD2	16	TGTGCCAGCAGCGCGACACGCGGGGGGAACACCGGGGAGCTGTTTTTT	CASSATRGGNTGELFF
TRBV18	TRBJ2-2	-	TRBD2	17	TGTGCCAGCTCACCAACTGGACTAGCGGGGGAGACCGGGGAGCTGTTTTTT	CASSPTGLAGETGELFF
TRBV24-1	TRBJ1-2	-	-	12	TGTGCCACCAGTGACAACATATTCGGCTACACCTTC	CATSDNIFGYTF
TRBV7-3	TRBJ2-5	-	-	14	TGTGCCAGCAGCTTTAGCGGTGGAGAAGAGACCCAGTACTTC	CASSFSGGEETQYF
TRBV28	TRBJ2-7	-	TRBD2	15	TGTGCCAGCGGCCTAGCGGGAGGGAGCTCCTACGAGCAGTACTTC	CASGLAGGSSYEQYF
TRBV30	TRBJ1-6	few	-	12	TGTGCCTGGAGTTCCCTCGATTCACCCCTCCACTTT	CAWSSLDSPLHF
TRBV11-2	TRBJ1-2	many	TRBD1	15	TGTGCCAGCAGCTCGTCCGGGACAGTTGAGAGTGGCTACACCTTC	CASSSSGTVESGYTF
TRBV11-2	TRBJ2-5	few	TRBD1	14	TGTGCCAGCGGCAAGGGACAGATTCAAGAGACCCAGTACTTC	CASGKGQIQETQYF
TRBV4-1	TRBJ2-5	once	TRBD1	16	TGCGCCAGCAGCCAGGCTAACCGGGACAGAGAAGAGACCCAGTACTTC	CASSQANRDREETQYF
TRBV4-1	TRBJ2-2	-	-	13	TGCGCCAGCAGCCATTTAGACACCGGGGAGCTGTTTTTT	CASSHLDTGELFF
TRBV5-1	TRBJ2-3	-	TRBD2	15	TGCGCCAGCAGCTTAGAGCGGGGGACTCCAGATACGCAGTATTTT	CASSLERGTPDTQYF
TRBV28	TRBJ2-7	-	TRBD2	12	TGTGCCAGCAAAGCGGGAGGGTACGAGCAGTACTTC	CASKAGGYEQYF
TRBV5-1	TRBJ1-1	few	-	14	TGCGCCAGCAGCTTGGGTACAGCGAACACTGAAGCTTTCTTT	CASSLGTANTEAFF
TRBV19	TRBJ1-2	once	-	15	TGTGCCAGTGGCAACAGGGACCGCGGGCTAAATGGCTACACCTTC	CASGNRDRGLNGYTF
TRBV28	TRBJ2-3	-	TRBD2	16	TGTGCCAGCAGACCTCTAGCGGGAGTAATCACAGATACGCAGTATTTT	CASRPLAGVITDTQYF
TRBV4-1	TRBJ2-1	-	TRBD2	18	TGCGCCAGCAGCCAGGTCGAGCGGGAGACCCCCGGGAGCAATGAGCAGTTCTTC	CASSQVERETPGSNEQFF
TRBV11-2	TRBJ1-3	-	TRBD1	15	TGTGCCAGCAGCCCCGGGACAGGCCCACCGTCCACCATATATTTT	CASSPGTGPPSTIYF
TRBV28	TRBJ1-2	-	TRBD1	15	TGTGCCAGCAGGGGGATGGACAGGTCCGCGTATGGCTACACCTTC	CASRGMDRSAYGYTF
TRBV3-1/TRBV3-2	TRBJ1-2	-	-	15	TGTGCCAGCAGCCCTCGACGGGAGAATAACTATGGCTACACCTTC	CASSPRRENNYGYTF
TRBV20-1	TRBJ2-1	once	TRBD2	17	TGCAGTGCTAGTAGACTAGCGGGAGCCAGTGGGATGAATGAGCAGTTCTTC	CSASRLAGASGMNEQFF
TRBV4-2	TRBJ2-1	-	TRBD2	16	TGTGCCAGCAGCCAAGTATTGGGAGGGTCCTACAATGAGCAGTTCTTC	CASSQVLGGSYNEQFF
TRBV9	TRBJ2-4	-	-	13	TGTGCCAGCAGCGTGAGCCCCAGGGACATTCAGTACTTC	CASSVSPRDIQYF
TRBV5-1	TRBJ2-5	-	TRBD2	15	TGCGCCAGCAGCTTGCTTAGCGGGGGGCCAGAGACCCAGTACTTC	CASSLLSGGPETQYF
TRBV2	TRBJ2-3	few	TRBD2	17	TGTGCCAGCATCCTACCTATAGCGGGGGGCTACACAGATACGCAGTATTTT	CASILPIAGGYTDTQYF
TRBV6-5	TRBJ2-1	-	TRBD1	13	TGTGCCAGCAGACTGGGACAGTACGATGAGCAGTTCTTC	CASRLGQYDEQFF
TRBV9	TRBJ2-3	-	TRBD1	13	TGTGCCAGCAGCTTCGGACAGGGGAATACGCAGTATTTT	CASSFGQGNTQYF
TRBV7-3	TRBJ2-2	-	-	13	TGTGCCAGCAGCTTACCTAACACCGGGGAGCTGTTTTTT	CASSLPNTGELFF
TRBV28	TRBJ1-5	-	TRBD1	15	TGTGCCAGCAGGCTACCCGGGACAGGTGGTTTGGCCCAGCATTTT	CASRLPGTGGLAQHF
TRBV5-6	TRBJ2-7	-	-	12	TGTGCCAGCAGCACAGGGTGGGGCGAGCAGTACTTC	CASSTGWGEQYF
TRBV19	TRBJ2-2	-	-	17	TGTGCCAGTAGTATAGATATGTCAGGTCCGGACACCGGGGAGCTGTTTTTT	CASSIDMSGPDTGELFF
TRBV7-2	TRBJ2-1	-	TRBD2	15	TGTGCCAGCAGGAGACTAGCGGGGGGGCGAAATGAGCAGTTCTTC	CASRRLAGGRNEQFF
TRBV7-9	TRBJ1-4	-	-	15	TGTGCCAGCAGCTTAGGCAGTGCAACTAATGAAAAACTGTTTTTT	CASSLGSATNEKLFF
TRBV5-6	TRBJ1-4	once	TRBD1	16	TGTGCCAGCAGCTTCGGCCCTGGACAGGTCCGGCAAAAACTGTTTTTT	CASSFGPGQVRQKLFF
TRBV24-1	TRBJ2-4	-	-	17	TGTGCCACCAGTGACTCCCAGGCGGGTGGAGCCAAAAACATTCAGTACTTC	CATSDSQAGGAKNIQYF
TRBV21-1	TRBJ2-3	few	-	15	TGTGCCAGCAGCTGGCTAGCGGGGGCCACAGATACGCAGTATTTT	CASSWLAGATDTQYF
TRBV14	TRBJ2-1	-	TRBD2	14	TGTGCCAGCAGCCCGGGAGGGAGTAGGAATGAGCAGTTCTTC	CASSPGGSRNEQFF
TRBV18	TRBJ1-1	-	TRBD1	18	TGTGCCAGCTCACTTACACACAGGGGGCTAACATCAAACACTGAAGCTTTCTTT	CASSLTHRGLTSNTEAFF
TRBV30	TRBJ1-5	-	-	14	TGTGCCTGGAATCAGGGAACGGGCAATCAGCCCCAGCATTTT	CAWNQGTGNQPQHF
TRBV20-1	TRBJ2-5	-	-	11	TGCAGTGCTAGAGATCTCGAGACCCAGTACTTC	CSARDLETQYF
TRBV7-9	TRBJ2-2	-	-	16	TGTGCCAGCAGCTCACCAACAGGGAAGGACACCGGGGAGCTGTTTTTT	CASSSPTGKDTGELFF
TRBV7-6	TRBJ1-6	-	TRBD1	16	TGTGCCAGCAGCTTACGACAGGGCGTTGATAATTCACCCCTCCACTTT	CASSLRQGVDNSPLHF
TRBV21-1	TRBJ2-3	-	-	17	TGTGCCAGCAGCAAAGTGTCAGGGACAGGGAGGAGAGATACGCAGTATTTT	CASSKVSGTGRRDTQYF
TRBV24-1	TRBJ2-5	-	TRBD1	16	TGTGCCACCAGTGCCGCCGGGACAGGGGTATATGAGACCCAGTACTTC	CATSAAGTGVYETQYF
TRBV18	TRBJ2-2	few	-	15	TGTGCCAGCTCACCGCGGACAGCGAACACCGGGGAGCTGTTTTTT	CASSPRTANTGELFF
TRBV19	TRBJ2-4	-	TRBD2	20	TGTGCCAGTAGTACCTCTCTCACTAGCGGGGGGGCGGGAGCCAAAAACATTCAGTACTTC	CASSTSLTSGGAGAKNIQYF
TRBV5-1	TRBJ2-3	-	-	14	TGCGCCAGCAGCTTAGAGTTAGGCACAGATACGCAGTATTTT	CASSLELGTDTQYF
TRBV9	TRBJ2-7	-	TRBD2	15	TGTGCCAGCAGCGTAGAGGCGGGAGGGAATTACGAGCAGTACTTC	CASSVEAGGNYEQYF
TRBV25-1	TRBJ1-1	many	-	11	TGTGCCAGCAGCCTCAACACTGAAGCTTTCTTT	CASSLNTEAFF
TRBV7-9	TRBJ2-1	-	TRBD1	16	TGTGCCAGCAGCTTAGTCTACGGGACAGCCAACAATGAGCAGTTCTTC	CASSLVYGTANNEQFF
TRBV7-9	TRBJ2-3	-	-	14	TGTGCCAGCAGCGTCCGACTGAGCACAGATACGCAGTATTTT	CASSVRLSTDTQYF